The 6 T cell receptor beta chains below were found in one sample sequenced in a study of metastatic and nonmetastatic thyroid tumors. TCRdb re-analyzed the PCR reads using MiXCR. The table lists about 39,000 clones, under 20% of them singletons. Until they underwent thyroid surgery, no patient had received any treatment. Sample: tumor tissue. These receptors were collected from a female donor with papillary thyroid cancer or a benign thyroid nodule (not recorded which). Some clones in this sample may be carry-over from other donors' samples.

This clone occurred once. This chain joins TRBV20-1 and TRBJ2-7; the match to TRBD2 covers 15 bases. The CDR3 has 17 amino acids. J lost 6 bases, V lost 0 bases, and 9 bases had no gene match. CDR1 is DFQATT, CDR2 SNEGSKA, per germline (reference sequence). CDR3 bases: TGCAGTGCTAGAGACAGACGGACTAGCGGGAGGGCCGCCGAGCAGTACTTC. This gives the protein CSARDRRTSGRAAEQYF.

This clone came up a few times. The chain joins TRBV6-2 or TRBV6-3 to TRBJ1-1; no clear D gene. This CDR3 is built from 14 residues. Germline CDR1 is MNHEY and CDR2 is SVGEGT. The germline V and J ends were trimmed by 2 bases and 4 bases, with 11 bases remaining between them. CDR3 coding DNA: TGTGCCAGCAGTTACGACGTTATGGCCACTGAAGCTTTCTTT. It encodes CASSYDVMATEAFF.

By sample share, this clone is medium-sized. The V and J genes are TRBV12-3 or TRBV12-4 and TRBJ1-5; TRBD1 aligns across 8 bases. The CDR3 contains 14 residues. V was pared by 3 bases and J by 4 bases, with 2 bases of the junction left unmatched. The CDR3 here is CASSFGTGNQPQHF. Here the CDR3 DNA reads TGTGCCAGCAGTTTCGGGACAGGTAATCAGCCCCAGCATTTT.

This clone came up many times. The rearrangement links TRBV5-1 to TRBJ1-2; D remains ambiguous. The germline CDR1 and CDR2 sequences are SGHRS and YFSETQ. Trimming left V 1 base short and J 8 bases short, with 3 bases between. This CDR3 contains 10 residues. The CDR3: CASSLIGYTF. The CDR3 nucleotides are TGCGCCAGCAGCTTGATCGGCTACACCTTC.

A remark on this clone: This same CDR3 is encoded by further DNA sequences in the sample. J is TRBJ1-1 and V is TRBV20-1; unclear D gene. V shed 1 base and J shed 0 bases, with 12 bases lying between them. In germline, CDR1 is DFQATT, CDR2 SNEGSKA (reference sequence). This CDR3 is built from 15 residues. The CDR3 nucleotides read TGCAGTGCTAGAGGTGTGCGGCAGATGAACACTGAAGCTTTCTTT. It specifies CSARGVRQMNTEAFF.

Regarding this clone: The junction differs from germline at one of its ends, possibly a read error. CDR3: CASSPGGTGGTGELFF. The CDR3 DNA is TGTGCCAGCAGCCCAGGGGGGACAGGGGGAACCGGGGAGCTGTTCTTT. This chain connects TRBV7-7 to TRBJ2-2, with 11 bases lining up with TRBD1. Germline-derived CDR1 and CDR2 are SSHAT and FNYEAQ (reference sequence). The CDR3 sequence is 16 residues long.